This TCR beta chain was observed in a study of a mutant IDH1 vaccine in newly diagnosed glioma. Only in-frame clones appear in the TCRdb table, and some are missing; sequencing was by immunoSEQ multiplex PCR. The table includes about 55,000 clones, approximately 81% detected once. This clone appeared a single time. Its antigen is as yet unknown. This CDR3 comprises 11 residues. Germline lookup yields CDR1 DFQATT and CDR2 SNEGSKA (reference sequence). The V end lost 4 bases, the J end lost 5 bases, and 8 bases lay between the germline ends. Indicated time point: week 35, safety follow-up. Every single dose of the vaccine, 300 ug of mutant IDH1 20-mer peptide, came with topical imiquimod. Patients underwent eight vaccinations, which took place in weeks 1, 3, 5, 7, 11, 15, 19 and 23.

This chain connects TRBV20-1 to TRBJ2-5, with no clear D. The sequence came from a woman aged 18-29 years with glioma. This material consisted of PBMCs, taken from a glioma patient whose treatment included an IDH1 peptide vaccine. The DNA for the CDR3 is TGCAGTGCTATCTCTCTGGAGACCCAGTACTTC. Translation gives CSAISLETQYF.